The 13 T cell receptor beta chains below all came from one sample that was sequenced in a study of blood T cell repertoires in COVID-19. Libraries were prepared by immunoSEQ multiplex PCR; TCRdb keeps only in-frame clonotypes and omits some of them. Of 130,000 to 150,000 clones detected, roughly 79% appear once; the ten largest clones hold 7% to 10%. Specimen: peripheral blood. These receptors originate from a human donor with acute or convalescent COVID-19. The donor label of this sample is uncertain.

The V call is TRBV7-9, the J call TRBJ1-2, with D possibly being TRBD1 (5 bases). The CDR3 has 16 amino acids. V lost 5 bases and J 7 bases, leaving 23 bases between the germline ends. Germline CDR1 is SEHNR and CDR2 is FQNEAQ (reference sequence). CDR3 nucleotide sequence: TGTGCCAGCAGCCCTTCCTCCTCAGGGCCCTTTGCTGGCTACACCTTC. Protein product: CASSPSSSGPFAGYTF.

V and J are TRBV6-5 and TRBJ2-6, with unresolved D. The germline V and J ends were trimmed by 10 bases and 0 bases, with 10 bases remaining between them. Germline assignment: CDR1 MNHEY and CDR2 SVGAGI. The CDR3 runs 14 residues. Written as DNA, the CDR3 is TGTGCCACCCCCCTAGTCTCTGGGGCCAACGTCCTGACTTTC. It is translated as CATPLVSGANVLTF.

The V gene is TRBV6-5, the J gene TRBJ1-2; the D is unclear. CDR3 length: 15 amino acids. Per germline, CDR1 MNHEY and CDR2 SVGAGI. V dropped 6 bases and J dropped 3 bases, with 17 bases sitting between them. CDR3 region: CASRPGEAHYYGYTF. The CDR3 DNA is TGTGCCAGCAGACCCGGGGAGGCGCACTACTATGGCTACACCTTC.

This clone was observed once. This chain uses TRBV24-1 with TRBJ1-1; weak D call: TRBD1 (6 bases). In germline, CDR1 is KGHDR, CDR2 SFDVKD. With 7 bases removed from V and 1 base from J, the gap between germline ends came to 15 bases. This CDR3 has 15 amino acids. This CDR3 reads CATRDAGTKNTEAFF. The CDR3, as DNA: TGTGCCACCAGGGACGCCGGGACAAAGAACACTGAAGCTTTCTTT.

The chain has TRBV9 and TRBJ1-4, with D possibly being TRBD1 (6 bases). This CDR3 is built from 12 residues. V lost 4 bases, J lost 8 bases, and 9 bases lay in between. Germline values: CDR1 SGDLS, CDR2 YYNGEE. Here the CDR3 DNA reads TGTGCCAGCAGCCCAGGGGTGGAAAAACTGTTTTTT. It translates to CASSPGVEKLFF.

The CDR3 nucleotides are TGTGCCAGCAGTCTCAAGCCGGGACAGGGTTTCAATGAGCAGTTCTTC. This gives the protein CASSLKPGQGFNEQFF. This chain uses TRBV11-2 with TRBJ2-1; TRBD1 matches 9 bases. The CDR3 has 16 residues. Germline V gives CDR1 SGHAT, CDR2 FQNNGV. The trim removed 6 bases at V and 6 bases at J, leaving 12 bases unmatched.

V usage is TRBV7-6 and J usage is TRBJ1-3; tentatively, D is TRBD1 (6 bases). Trimming shortened V by 5 bases and J by 0 bases, and 14 bases separated the two germline ends. CDR3 length: 16 residues. Germline CDR1 reads SGHVS; CDR2 reads FNYEAQ. The CDR3 DNA reads TGTGCCAGCAGCGCTTCTCAGGGGCTCTCTGGAAACACCATATATTTT. Translating it yields CASSASQGLSGNTIYF.

The rearrangement links TRBV9 to TRBJ1-1; D gene unclear. Trimming took off 2 bases at V and 4 bases at J, with 12 bases between the two ends. Germline V gene sequence: CDR1 SGDLS, CDR2 YYNGEE. The CDR3 runs to 14 residues. DNA of the CDR3: TGTGCCAGCAGCGTGGCGGGCTTGAGCACTGAAGCTTTCTTT. It specifies CASSVAGLSTEAFF.

The J gene is TRBJ1-1, the V gene TRBV3-1 (or the pseudogene TRBV3-2); 8 nucleotides align to TRBD1. Germline V lookup: CDR1 LGHDT, CDR2 YNNKEL (reference sequence). J gave up 4 bases and V 6 bases, and 4 bases lay outside the gene matches. The CDR3 is made up of 13 amino acids. The CDR3 region is CASRYTGGTEAFF. The CDR3 DNA is TGTGCCAGCAGGTATACAGGGGGCACTGAAGCTTTCTTT.

The CDR3 sequence is CASSQPRRRGGYTF. CDR3 nucleotides: TGTGCCAGCAGCCAACCGAGGAGAAGGGGTGGCTACACCTTC. The chain recombines TRBV4-2 with TRBJ1-2; D perhaps matches TRBD1 (5 bases). The CDR3 extends over 14 amino acids. Trimming shortened V by 2 bases and J by 7 bases, and 14 bases separated the two germline ends. Germline CDR1 and CDR2: LGHNA and YNFKEQ.

This clone was seen many times. The rearrangement uses TRBV19 and TRBJ1-5; D gene unclear. The length of the CDR3 is 16 residues. The V end lost 6 bases, the J end lost 0 bases, and 15 bases lay between the germline ends. Germline CDR1 is LNHDA and CDR2 is SQIVND (reference sequence). Here the CDR3 reads CASSPSVEYSNQPQHF. CDR3 coding DNA: TGTGCCAGTAGCCCTTCCGTGGAGTATAGCAATCAGCCCCAGCATTTT.

V usage is TRBV9 and J usage is TRBJ1-2; tentative D call: TRBD1 (6 bases). Trimming pared 3 bases from V and 0 bases from J, leaving 15 bases between. The germline gives CDR1 SGDLS, CDR2 YYNGEE. The CDR3 totals 16 residues. CDR3 in amino acids: CASSELRGGANYGYTF. DNA for the CDR3: TGTGCCAGCAGCGAGCTCCGGGGGGGCGCTAACTATGGCTACACCTTC. Full variable domain (remainder filled in from reference TRBV9 and TRBJ1-2): DSGVTQTPKHLITATGQRVTLRCSPRSGDLSVYWYQQSLDQGLQFLIQYYNGEERAKGNILERFSAQQFPDLHSELNLSSLELGDSALYFCASSELRGGANYGYTFGSGTRLTVV.

The chain carries TRBV9 and TRBJ1-2, with 11 bases identical to TRBD1. Per germline, CDR1 SGDLS and CDR2 YYNGEE. The V and J ends lost 0 bases and 8 bases, in that order; junction bases with no gene match: 6. CDR3 length: 15 amino acids. The CDR3 region is CASSVDWDRGKGYTF. As DNA, the CDR3 is TGTGCCAGCAGCGTAGATTGGGACAGGGGGAAAGGCTACACCTTC. Combining the CDR3 with reference TRBV9 and TRBJ1-2 gives the whole variable domain DSGVTQTPKHLITATGQRVTLRCSPRSGDLSVYWYQQSLDQGLQFLIQYYNGEERAKGNILERFSAQQFPDLHSELNLSSLELGDSALYFCASSVDWDRGKGYTFGSGTRLTVV.